This is a list of T cell receptor beta chains from one sample in a study of T cell responses to AZD1222 COVID-19 vaccine. Here immunoSEQ multiplex PCR was the method, and the copy in TCRdb shows in-frame clones only, minus some. The sample records roughly 110,000 clones, approximately 90% being singletons. The material was peripheral blood, obtained on day 0 of AZD1222 vaccination. The receptors here all came from an adult in good health. Each CDR3 is given with its conserved first and last residue.

V gene | CDR3 protein
TRBV12-3/TRBV12-4 | CASGDRGEEKLFF
TRBV27 | CASSTRGQGTKPQHF
TRBV30 | CAWSVPGNSPLHF
TRBV7-2 | CASSLAQAGTGIRETQYF
TRBV27 | CASSPWTGYGYTF
TRBV12-3/TRBV12-4 | CASSLTVNQPQHF
TRBV4-3 | CASSLEGTGMEAFF
TRBV4-1 | CASSQAPRLAGGGDTQYF
TRBV6-5 | CASSWTSQETQYF
TRBV9 | CASSTGTDNSPLHF
TRBV7-9 | CASSSGAGVGEKLFF
TRBV20-1 | CSASSPRDSHYEQYF
TRBV5-4 | CASSQDIRETQYF
TRBV7-9 | CASSLPGPLNQPQHF
TRBV11-3 | CASSLGTMNTEAFF
TRBV7-9 | CASRSGMMNTEAFF
TRBV5-1 | CASETGLVTDTQYF
TRBV3-1/TRBV3-2 | CASSQGRGQNGELFF
TRBV5-6 | CASSYTGGGTEAFF
TRBV6-5 | CASTSGQLNTEAFF
TRBV5-4 | CASSKAGAGTGELFF
TRBV6-5 | CASSLGLNSPLHF
TRBV11-2 | CASSLVTGPYNEQFF
TRBV5-5 | CASSLAVYNEQFF
TRBV4-1 | CASSPREGTYEQYF
TRBV7-3 | CASSPGQGSDTQYF
TRBV7-6 | CASSQAADYEQYF
TRBV3-1/TRBV3-2 | CASSQVPTGANVLTF
TRBV12-3/TRBV12-4 | CASRTGAGELFF
TRBV7-9 | CASSLAGQWYGYTF
TRBV19 | CASSIPSGGGYGYTF
TRBV5-5 | CASSLREYMNTEAFF
TRBV6-5 | CASSPGQGKQPQHF
TRBV6-5 | CAIGQGSNQPQHF
TRBV6-1 | CASSEQGTATNEKLFF
TRBV9 | CASSVEGAIGNTIYF
TRBV29-1 | CSVRQGSLYEQYF
TRBV19 | CASSPRTGVSEQYF
TRBV4-3 | CASSQVGGEAFF
TRBV6-5 | CASSMPLNTEAFF
TRBV5-1 | CASSPTVTGELFF
TRBV29-1 | CSAAPGMAGGAGELFF
TRBV7-2 | CASSLVLAGGLHEQYF
TRBV19 | CASMQDRVFTGELFF
TRBV4-1 | CASSQDFGAEQETQYF